The 8 T cell receptor beta chains presented below share a single source sample, sequenced in a study of cytomegalovirus exposure and HLA in healthy donors. Sequencing used immunoSEQ multiplex PCR; TCRdb keeps in-frame clones, though not all of them. The sample consists of 90,000 to 150,000 clones, approximately 86% of them appearing once. Input material: PBMCs. These receptors all stem from a man aged 18 to 30 in good health and CMV-seropositive.

The chain links TRBV10-3 to TRBJ2-5, with 16 bases aligning to TRBD2. The germline CDR1 and CDR2 sequences are ENHRY and SYGVKD. V lost 6 bases, J lost 5 bases, and 12 bases stayed unmatched. This CDR3 spans 18 amino acids. CDR3 protein: CAISKGTSGGAVGETQYF. The DNA of the CDR3 is TGTGCCATCAGCAAAGGGACTAGCGGGGGGGCCGTCGGTGAGACCCAGTACTTC.

Here the CDR3 DNA reads TGCAGCGTTCATCAGGGGATGAGGACTGAAGCTTTCTTT. Protein product: CSVHQGMRTEAFF. J is TRBJ1-1 and V is TRBV29-1; the D gene is possibly TRBD1 (6 bases). V was cut by 5 bases and J by 5 bases, with 15 bases left in between. Looked up from germline, CDR1 is SQVTM and CDR2 is ANQGSEA. The CDR3 runs 13 residues.

The rearrangement uses TRBV6-1 and TRBJ2-7; 7 positions agree with TRBD1. V was pared by 4 bases and J by 2 bases, with 5 bases of the junction left unmatched. This CDR3 is built from 14 residues. CDR1 and CDR2 from the germline V gene are MNHNS and SASEGT. The CDR3 DNA reads TGTGCCAGCAGTGGTGGGACAGCAACCTACGAGCAGTACTTC. This sequence encodes CASSGGTATYEQYF.

The V gene is TRBV11-2, the J gene TRBJ2-3; TRBD2 aligns across 7 bases. V trimming: 2 bases; J trimming: 3 bases; junction bases outside the gene matches: 5. Per the germline V gene, CDR1 is SGHAT and CDR2 is FQNNGV. CDR3 length: 15 residues. This CDR3 reads CASSLTAGPTDTQYF. The CDR3 nucleotides read TGTGCCAGCAGCTTAACAGCGGGGCCTACAGATACGCAGTATTTT. Based on the CDR3 plus reference TRBV11-2 and TRBJ2-3, the full variable domain is EAGVAQSPRYKIIEKRQSVAFWCNPISGHATLYWYQQILGQGPKLLIQFQNNGVVDDSQLPKDRFSAERLKGVDSTLKIQPAKLEDSAVYLCASSLTAGPTDTQYFGPGTRLTVL.

This clone has a single count. This chain connects TRBV6-5 to TRBJ2-1, with TRBD2 matching 9 bases. The CDR3 has 16 amino acids. The junction had 6 bases not matched to a gene; V was cut back by 0 bases and J by 6 bases. Germline V lookup: CDR1 MNHEY, CDR2 SVGAGI. As DNA, the CDR3 is TGTGCCAGCAGTTACTCTGCGGGGGGGGTCTCCAATGAGCAGTTCTTC. As protein: CASSYSAGGVSNEQFF.

The chain has TRBV7-6 and TRBJ1-6, with 7 bases aligning to TRBD1. CDR1 is SGHVS and CDR2 is FNYEAQ in the germline V gene. The CDR3 contains 14 residues. V lost 3 bases to trimming and J lost 7 bases; unmatched junction nucleotides: 3. The CDR3 spells CASSLKQGNSPLHF. The CDR3 DNA sequence: TGTGCCAGCAGCTTGAAACAGGGGAATTCACCCCTCCACTTT.

The chain links TRBV6-1 to TRBJ2-2; tentative D call: TRBD1 (6 bases). The CDR3 is made up of 14 amino acids. The germline V and J ends were trimmed by 7 bases and 0 bases, with 9 bases remaining between them. CDR1 and CDR2 from the germline V gene are MNHNS and SASEGT. The CDR3 loop is CASITGTNTGELFF. The CDR3 DNA reads TGTGCCAGCATAACAGGGACGAACACCGGGGAGCTGTTTTTT.

This rearrangement joins TRBV5-4 to TRBJ2-2, with 10 bases fitting TRBD2. V dropped 6 bases and J dropped 5; count of bases not matched to a gene: 7. Germline V gives CDR1 SGHNT, CDR2 YYREEE (reference sequence). CDR3 size: 15 residues. This CDR3 reads CASKLAGGPTGELFF. The CDR3 coding sequence is TGTGCCAGCAAATTAGCGGGGGGCCCTACCGGGGAGCTGTTTTTT.